The TCR beta chain described here comes from a study of T cell clonality in common variable immunodeficiency. Germline V lookup: CDR1 KGHSH, CDR2 LQKENI. V lost 6 bases, J lost 0 bases, and 15 bases lay in between. The CDR3 consists of 16 residues. The protocol was immunoSEQ multiplex PCR, while the TCRdb copy is restricted to in-frame clones and leaves out a portion. The record shows over 45,000 clones for this sample, with no singletons present. This clone was counted only a few times. Its antigen is currently unknown. The sequence runs out 3 residues before the end of the CDR3; the remainder is reconstructed from the germline J gene. General study results and limits: Patient heterogeneity in the CVID cohort limited correlations between repertoire features and clinical complications.

This clonotype originated in a person aged 18 to 75 in good health. The chain carries TRBV18 and TRBJ2-1; D possibly corresponds to TRBD1 (6 bases). Sequencing was carried out using peripheral blood mononuclear cells. The DNA read from the CDR3 is TGTGCCAGCTCTCTGGGACACCCCTACTCCTACAATGAG. This encodes CASSLGHPYSYNE. The full CDR3 is CASSLGHPYSYNEQFF.